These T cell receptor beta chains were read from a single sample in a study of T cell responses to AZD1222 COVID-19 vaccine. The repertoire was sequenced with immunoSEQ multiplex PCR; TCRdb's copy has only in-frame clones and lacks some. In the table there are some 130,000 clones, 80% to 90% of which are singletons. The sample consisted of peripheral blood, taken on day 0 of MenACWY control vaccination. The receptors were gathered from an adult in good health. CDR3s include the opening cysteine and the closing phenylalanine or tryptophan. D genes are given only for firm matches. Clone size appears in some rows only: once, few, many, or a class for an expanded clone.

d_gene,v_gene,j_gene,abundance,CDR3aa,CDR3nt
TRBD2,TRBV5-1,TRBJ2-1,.,CASSDGTSGNNEQFF,TGCGCCAGCAGCGACGGGACTAGCGGGAACAATGAGCAGTTCTTC
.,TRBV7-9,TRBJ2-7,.,CASSVSGYEQYF,TGTGCCAGCAGCGTATCGGGCTACGAGCAGTACTTC
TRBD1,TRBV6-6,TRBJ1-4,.,CASSPGQGNEKLFF,TGTGCCAGCAGTCCGGGACAGGGTAATGAAAAACTGTTTTTT
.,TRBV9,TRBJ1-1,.,CASSGRDPEAFF,TGTGCCAGCAGCGGCAGGGACCCTGAAGCTTTCTTT
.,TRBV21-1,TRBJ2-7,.,CASTPLRDRGHYEQYF,TGTGCCAGCACCCCTCTCCGGGACAGGGGGCATTACGAGCAGTACTTC
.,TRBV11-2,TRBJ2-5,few,CASSLEFRETQYF,TGTGCCAGCAGCTTAGAATTTAGGGAGACCCAGTACTTC
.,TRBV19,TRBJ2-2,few,CASSIWAGAVGTGELFF,TGTGCCAGTAGTATATGGGCAGGGGCGGTAGGAACCGGGGAGCTGTTTTTT
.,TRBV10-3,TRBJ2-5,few,CAISPDGEETQYF,TGTGCCATCAGTCCGGACGGAGAAGAGACCCAGTACTTC
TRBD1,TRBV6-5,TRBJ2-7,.,CASSYGRQGSSEQYF,TGTGCCAGCAGTTACGGTCGACAGGGATCGAGCGAGCAGTACTTC
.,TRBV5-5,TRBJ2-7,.,CASSLHQGSYEQYF,TGTGCCAGCAGCTTACATCAGGGTTCCTACGAGCAGTACTTC
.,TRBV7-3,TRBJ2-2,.,CASSLRGAGDYTGELFF,TGTGCCAGCAGCTTAAGAGGGGCAGGGGACTACACCGGGGAGCTGTTTTTT
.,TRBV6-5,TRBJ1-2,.,CASSYDGSPYGYTF,TGTGCCAGCAGTTACGACGGCAGCCCCTATGGCTACACCTTC
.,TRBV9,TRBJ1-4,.,CASSVFGRNNEKLFF,TGTGCCAGCAGCGTGTTTGGACGGAATAATGAAAAACTGTTTTTT
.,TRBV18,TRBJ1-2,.,CASSPAQVRYGYTF,TGTGCCAGCTCACCCGCACAAGTTCGCTATGGCTACACCTTC
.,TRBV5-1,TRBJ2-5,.,CASSLDRPETQYF,TGCGCCAGCAGCTTGGACCGTCCGGAGACCCAGTACTTC
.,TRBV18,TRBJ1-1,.,CASSSTGNTEAFF,TGTGCCAGCTCATCGACAGGAAACACTGAAGCTTTCTTT
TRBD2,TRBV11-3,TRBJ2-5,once,CASRGTSETQYF,TGTGCCAGCAGGGGGACTAGCGAGACCCAGTACTTC
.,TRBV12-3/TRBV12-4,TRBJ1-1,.,CASSLSVSTEAFF,TGTGCCAGCAGTTTATCGGTCAGCACTGAAGCTTTCTTT
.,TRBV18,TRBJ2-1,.,CASSPRTGDNEQFF,TGTGCCAGCTCACCGCGAACCGGTGACAATGAGCAGTTCTTC
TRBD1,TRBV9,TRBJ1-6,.,CASSRDRNNSPLHF,TGTGCCAGCAGCCGGGACAGAAATAATTCACCCCTCCACTTT
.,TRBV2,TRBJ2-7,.,CASRGQEQYF,TGTGCCAGCAGAGGACAAGAGCAGTACTTC
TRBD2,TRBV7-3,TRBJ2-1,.,CASSPGLADYNEQFF,TGTGCCAGCAGCCCAGGACTAGCGGACTACAATGAGCAGTTCTTC
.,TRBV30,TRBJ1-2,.,CAWTGAVSYGYTF,TGTGCCTGGACTGGGGCCGTCTCGTATGGCTACACCTTC
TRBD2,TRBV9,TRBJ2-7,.,CASSVGSSGSYEQYF,TGTGCCAGCAGCGTAGGCTCTAGCGGGAGCTACGAGCAGTACTTC
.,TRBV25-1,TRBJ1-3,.,CASSAPRGHTIYF,TGTGCCAGCAGTGCCCCCCGGGGACACACCATATATTTT
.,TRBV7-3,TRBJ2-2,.,CASSLRANTGELFF,TGTGCCAGCAGCTTAAGGGCGAACACCGGGGAGCTGTTTTTT
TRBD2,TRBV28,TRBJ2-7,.,CASSPFRTSGGGEQYF,TGTGCCAGCAGCCCGTTTCGGACTAGCGGGGGCGGCGAGCAGTACTTC
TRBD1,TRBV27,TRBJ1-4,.,CATTTRQGTNEKLFF,TGTGCCACCACCACTCGACAGGGTACTAATGAAAAACTGTTTTTT
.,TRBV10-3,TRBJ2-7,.,CAIRGTAGIEQYF,TGTGCCATCAGGGGGACTGCGGGGATCGAGCAGTACTTC
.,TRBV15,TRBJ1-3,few,CATSRDSGTPSSGNTIYF,TGTGCCACCAGCAGAGATAGTGGAACACCGAGCTCTGGAAACACCATATATTTT
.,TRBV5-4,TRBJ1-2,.,CASSHPRYDSSYGYTF,TGTGCCAGCAGCCACCCTCGATATGACTCATCCTATGGCTACACCTTC
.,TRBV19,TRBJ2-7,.,CASSIPSFKQYF,TGTGCCAGTAGTATACCTAGCTTCAAACAGTACTTC
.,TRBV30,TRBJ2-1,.,CAWASLHEQFF,TGTGCCTGGGCAAGCCTCCATGAGCAGTTCTTC
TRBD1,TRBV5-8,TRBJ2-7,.,CASSPRRDRDFHEQYF,TGTGCCAGCAGCCCGAGGCGGGACAGGGATTTTCACGAGCAGTACTTC
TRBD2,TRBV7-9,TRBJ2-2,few,CASSPGRLAGDTGELFF,TGTGCCAGCAGCCCGGGTCGACTAGCGGGAGACACCGGGGAGCTGTTTTTT
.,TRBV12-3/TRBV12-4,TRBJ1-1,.,CASIMGGTEAFF,TGTGCCAGCATCATGGGGGGGACTGAAGCTTTCTTT
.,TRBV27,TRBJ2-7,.,CASSLGFNPYEQYF,TGTGCCAGCAGTTTGGGGTTCAACCCCTACGAGCAGTACTTC
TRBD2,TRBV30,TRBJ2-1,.,CAWSGGGSDNEQFF,TGTGCCTGGAGTGGCGGGGGTTCGGACAATGAGCAGTTCTTC
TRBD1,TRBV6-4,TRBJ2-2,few,CASSDSPGQGAGELFF,TGTGCCAGCAGTGACTCCCCGGGACAGGGGGCCGGGGAGCTGTTTTTT
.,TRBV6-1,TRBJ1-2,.,CASSEALSGSYGYTF,TGTGCCAGCAGTGAAGCGCTTTCAGGGAGCTATGGCTACACCTTC
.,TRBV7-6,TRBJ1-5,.,CASSLERDQPQHF,TGTGCCAGCAGCTTAGAGCGCGATCAGCCCCAGCATTTT
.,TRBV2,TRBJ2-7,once,CASSPQGGGMGEQYF,TGTGCCAGCAGTCCCCAGGGTGGAGGGATGGGGGAGCAGTACTTC
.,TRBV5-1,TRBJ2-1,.,CASSLGWGSLVKFF,TGCGCCAGCAGCTTGGGTTGGGGCAGCCTCGTGAAGTTCTTC
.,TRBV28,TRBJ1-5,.,CASSSRGSIQPQHF,TGTGCCAGCAGTTCAAGGGGAAGTATTCAGCCCCAGCATTTT
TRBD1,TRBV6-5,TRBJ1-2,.,CASRRGQGSPLGYTF,TGTGCCAGCAGGCGTGGACAGGGGAGTCCTTTGGGCTACACCTTC
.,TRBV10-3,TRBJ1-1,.,CAISRRDGKNTEAFF,TGTGCCATCAGCCGCCGGGACGGAAAGAACACTGAAGCTTTCTTT
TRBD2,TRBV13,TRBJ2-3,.,CASSPQRGTDTQYF,TGTGCCAGCAGCCCCCAGCGGGGAACAGATACGCAGTATTTT
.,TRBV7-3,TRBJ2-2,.,CASSPWGGHTGELFF,TGTGCCAGCAGCCCTTGGGGCGGGCACACCGGGGAGCTGTTTTTT
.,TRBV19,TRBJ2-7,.,CASSKVEGEQYF,TGTGCCAGTAGTAAGGTAGAGGGCGAGCAGTACTTC
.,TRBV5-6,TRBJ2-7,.,CASSLAGALSYEQYF,TGTGCCAGCAGCTTGGCAGGGGCACTCAGCTACGAGCAGTACTTC
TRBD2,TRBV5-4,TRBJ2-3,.,CASSLTSGRSDTQYF,TGTGCCAGCAGCTTGACTAGCGGGAGATCAGATACGCAGTATTTT
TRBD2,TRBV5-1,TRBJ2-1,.,CASSTTSGRFDEQFF,TGCGCCAGCAGCACCACTAGCGGAAGGTTCGATGAGCAGTTCTTC